This T cell receptor beta chain was profiled in a study of T cell responses to AZD1222 COVID-19 vaccine. The CDR3 is 13 residues long. Germline CDR1 is MNHEY and CDR2 is SVGAGI. Trimming shortened V by 7 bases and J by 7 bases, and 14 bases separated the two germline ends. A remark on this clone: What it binds is unknown.

Assay: immunoSEQ multiplex PCR; the TCRdb copy retains only in-frame clones and omits some. The table has roughly 82,000 clones, approximately 81% seen once. Study outcomes and limitations: With dominance at 160-218 and 743-854, vaccine-associated CD4 TCRs spanned spike.

The rearrangement links TRBV6-5 to TRBJ1-3; D is unresolved. The material sequenced was peripheral blood, taken on day 0 of AZD1222 vaccination. This receptor was taken from an adult in good health. Here the CDR3 reads CASTNGGGNTIYF. In nucleotides, the CDR3 is TGTGCCAGCACCAACGGTGGAGGGAACACCATATATTTT.